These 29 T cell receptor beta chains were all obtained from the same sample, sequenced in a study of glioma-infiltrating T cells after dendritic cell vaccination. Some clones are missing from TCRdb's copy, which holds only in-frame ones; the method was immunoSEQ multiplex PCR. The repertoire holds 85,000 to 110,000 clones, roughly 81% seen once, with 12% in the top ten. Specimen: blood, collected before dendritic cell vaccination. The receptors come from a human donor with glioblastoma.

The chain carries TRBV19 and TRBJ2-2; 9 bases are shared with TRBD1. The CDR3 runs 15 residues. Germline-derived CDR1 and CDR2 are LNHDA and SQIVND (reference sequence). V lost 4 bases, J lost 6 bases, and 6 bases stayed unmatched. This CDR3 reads CASSTGQGYAGELFF. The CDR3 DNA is TGTGCCAGTAGTACGGGACAGGGATACGCCGGGGAGCTGTTTTTT.

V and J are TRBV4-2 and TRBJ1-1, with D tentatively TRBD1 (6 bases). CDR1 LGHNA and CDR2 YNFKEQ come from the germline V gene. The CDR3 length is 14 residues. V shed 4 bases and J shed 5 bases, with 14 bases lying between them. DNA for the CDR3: TGTGCCAGCAGCCCGGAAGGGGGGGCAACTGAAGCTTTCTTT. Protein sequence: CASSPEGGATEAFF.

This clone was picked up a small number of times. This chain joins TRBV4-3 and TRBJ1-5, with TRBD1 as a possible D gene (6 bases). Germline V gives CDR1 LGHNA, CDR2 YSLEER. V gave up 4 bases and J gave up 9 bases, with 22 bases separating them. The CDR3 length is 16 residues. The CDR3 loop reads CASSLRTDLAGVPQHF. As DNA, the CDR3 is TGCGCCAGCAGCCTACGGACAGACCTCGCGGGTGTGCCCCAGCATTTT.

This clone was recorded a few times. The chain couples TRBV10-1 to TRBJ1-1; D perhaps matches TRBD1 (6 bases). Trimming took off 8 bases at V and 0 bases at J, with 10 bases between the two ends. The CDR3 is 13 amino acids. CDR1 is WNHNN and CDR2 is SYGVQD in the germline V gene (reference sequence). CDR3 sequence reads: CASRQAMNTEAFF. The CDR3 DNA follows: TGCGCCAGCCGACAGGCTATGAACACTGAAGCTTTCTTT.

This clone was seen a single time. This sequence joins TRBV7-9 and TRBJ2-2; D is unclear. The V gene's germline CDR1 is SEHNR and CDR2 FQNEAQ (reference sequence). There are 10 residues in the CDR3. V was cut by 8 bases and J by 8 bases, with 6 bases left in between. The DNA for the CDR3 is TGTGCCAGCCGCCGGGGGGAGCTGTTTTTT. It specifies CASRRGELFF.

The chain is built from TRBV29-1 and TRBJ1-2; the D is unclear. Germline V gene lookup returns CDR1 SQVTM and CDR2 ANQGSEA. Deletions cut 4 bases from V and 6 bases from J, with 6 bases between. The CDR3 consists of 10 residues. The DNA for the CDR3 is TGCAGCGTTGCTTCAGATGGCTACACCTTC. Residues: CSVASDGYTF.

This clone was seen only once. The CDR3 region has the DNA TGCGCCAGCAGACCCACAGGGGGCGGCGGCTACACCTTC. Protein sequence: CASRPTGGGGYTF. The V call is TRBV4-3, the J call TRBJ1-2; 9 bases are shared with TRBD1. This CDR3 spans 13 amino acids. V was clipped by 6 bases and J by 8 bases; unmatched bases: 7. Germline values: CDR1 LGHNA, CDR2 YSLEER.

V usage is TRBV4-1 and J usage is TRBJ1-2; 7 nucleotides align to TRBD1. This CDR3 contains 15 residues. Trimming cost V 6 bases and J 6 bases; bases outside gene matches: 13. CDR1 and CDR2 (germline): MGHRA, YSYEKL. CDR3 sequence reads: CASSRQGGGRDGYTF. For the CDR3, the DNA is TGCGCCAGCAGTCGTCAAGGGGGCGGTCGGGATGGCTACACCTTC.

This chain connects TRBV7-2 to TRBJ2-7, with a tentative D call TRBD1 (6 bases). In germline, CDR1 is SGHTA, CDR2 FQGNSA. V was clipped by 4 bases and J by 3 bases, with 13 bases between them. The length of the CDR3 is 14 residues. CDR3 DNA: TGTGCCAGCAGCTCAACCTCGGACAGCTACGAGCAGTACTTC. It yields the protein CASSSTSDSYEQYF.

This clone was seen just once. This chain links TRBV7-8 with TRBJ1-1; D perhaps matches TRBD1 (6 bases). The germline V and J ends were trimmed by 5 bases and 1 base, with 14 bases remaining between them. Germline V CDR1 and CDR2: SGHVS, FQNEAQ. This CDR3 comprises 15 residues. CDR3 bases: TGTGCCAGCAGCACCCTACAGGGCCCGAACACTGAAGCTTTCTTT. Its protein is CASSTLQGPNTEAFF.

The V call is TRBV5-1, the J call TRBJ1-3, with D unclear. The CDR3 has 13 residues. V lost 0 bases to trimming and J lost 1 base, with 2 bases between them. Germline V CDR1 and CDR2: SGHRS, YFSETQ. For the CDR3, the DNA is TGCGCCAGCAGCTTGGTATCTGGAAACACCATATATTTT. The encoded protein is CASSLVSGNTIYF.

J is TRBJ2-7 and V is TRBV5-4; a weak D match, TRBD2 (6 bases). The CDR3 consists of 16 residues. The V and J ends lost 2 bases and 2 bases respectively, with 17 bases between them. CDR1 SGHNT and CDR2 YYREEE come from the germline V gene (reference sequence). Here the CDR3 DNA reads TGTGCCAGCAGCTTAGGGATGCTGGGAGGAACCTACGAGCAGTACTTC. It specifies CASSLGMLGGTYEQYF.

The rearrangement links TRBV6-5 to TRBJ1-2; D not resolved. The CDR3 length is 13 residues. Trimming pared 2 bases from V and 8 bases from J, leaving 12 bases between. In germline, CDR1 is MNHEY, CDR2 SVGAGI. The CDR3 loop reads CASSYGHSGGYTF. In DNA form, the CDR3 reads TGTGCCAGCAGTTACGGCCACTCGGGAGGCTACACCTTC.

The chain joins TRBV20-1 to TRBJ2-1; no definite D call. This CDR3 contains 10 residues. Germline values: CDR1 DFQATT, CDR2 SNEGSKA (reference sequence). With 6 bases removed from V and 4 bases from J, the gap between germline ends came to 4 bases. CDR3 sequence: CSAPYNEQFF. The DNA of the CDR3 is TGCAGTGCCCCATACAATGAGCAGTTCTTC.

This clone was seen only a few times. The CDR3 nucleotides read TGTGCCAGCAGCGCGAATGACAGGGGCGGCTACACCTTC. Translating gives CASSANDRGGYTF. The chain couples TRBV5-4 to TRBJ1-2; 8 positions agree with TRBD1. CDR1 and CDR2 (germline): SGHNT, YYREEE (reference sequence). This CDR3 has 13 amino acids. The J segment lost 8 bases and the V segment lost 4 bases, leaving 7 bases of the junction unmatched.

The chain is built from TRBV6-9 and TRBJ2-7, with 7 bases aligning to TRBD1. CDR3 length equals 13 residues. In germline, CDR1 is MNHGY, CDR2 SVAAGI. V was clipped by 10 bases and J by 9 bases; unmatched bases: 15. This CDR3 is CATLSGQGDVQYF. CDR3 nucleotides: TGTGCCACTCTCTCTGGGCAGGGGGATGTGCAGTACTTC.

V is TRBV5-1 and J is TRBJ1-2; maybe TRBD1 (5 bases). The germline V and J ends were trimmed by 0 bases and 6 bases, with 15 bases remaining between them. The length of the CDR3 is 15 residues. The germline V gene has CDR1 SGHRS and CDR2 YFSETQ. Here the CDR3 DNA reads TGCGCCAGCAGCTTGGCCCTCCAGGGTGGCGATGGCTACACCTTC. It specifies CASSLALQGGDGYTF.

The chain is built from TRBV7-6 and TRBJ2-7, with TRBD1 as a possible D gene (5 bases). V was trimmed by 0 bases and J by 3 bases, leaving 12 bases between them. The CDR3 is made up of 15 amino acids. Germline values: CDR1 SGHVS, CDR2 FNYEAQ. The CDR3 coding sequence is TGTGCCAGCAGCTTAGCGAGTCAAACAGGCTACGAGCAGTACTTC. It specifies CASSLASQTGYEQYF.

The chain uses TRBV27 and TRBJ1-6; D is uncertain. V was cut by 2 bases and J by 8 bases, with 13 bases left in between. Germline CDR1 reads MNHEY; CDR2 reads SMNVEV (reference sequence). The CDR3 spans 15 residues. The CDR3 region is CASSLRAEADSPLHF. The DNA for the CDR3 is TGTGCCAGCAGTTTACGCGCCGAGGCGGATTCACCCCTCCACTTT.

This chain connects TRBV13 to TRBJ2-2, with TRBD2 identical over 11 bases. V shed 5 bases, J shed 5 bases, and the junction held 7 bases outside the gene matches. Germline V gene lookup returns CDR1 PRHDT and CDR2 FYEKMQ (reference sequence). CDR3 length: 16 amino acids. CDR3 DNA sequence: TGTGCCAGCAGCACCACTAGCGGGGGTGGAACCGGGGAGCTGTTTTTT. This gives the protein CASSTTSGGGTGELFF.

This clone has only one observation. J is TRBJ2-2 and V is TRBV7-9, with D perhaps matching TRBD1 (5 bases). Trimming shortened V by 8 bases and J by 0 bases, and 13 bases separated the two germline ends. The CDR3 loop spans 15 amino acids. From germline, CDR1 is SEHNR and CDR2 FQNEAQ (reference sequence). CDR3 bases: TGTGCCAGCGATTTTAGGGGATCGAACACCGGGGAGCTGTTTTTT. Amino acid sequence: CASDFRGSNTGELFF.

The CDR3 region has the DNA TGTGCCAGCAGTGCATACAGGGGCTCCGACTACGAGCAGTACTTC. It codes for CASSAYRGSDYEQYF. The rearrangement joins TRBV27 to TRBJ2-7; 7 bases are a match to TRBD1. CDR1 and CDR2 from the germline V gene are MNHEY and SMNVEV (reference sequence). With V trimmed by 5 bases and J by 3 bases, 10 bases remained unmatched. This CDR3 spans 15 amino acids.

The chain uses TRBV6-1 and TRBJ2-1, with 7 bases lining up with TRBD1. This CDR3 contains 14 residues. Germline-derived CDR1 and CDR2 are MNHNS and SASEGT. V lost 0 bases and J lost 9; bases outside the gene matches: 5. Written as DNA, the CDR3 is TGTGCCAGCAGTGAAGCGGGACAGCCCCTTGAGCAGTTCTTC. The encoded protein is CASSEAGQPLEQFF.

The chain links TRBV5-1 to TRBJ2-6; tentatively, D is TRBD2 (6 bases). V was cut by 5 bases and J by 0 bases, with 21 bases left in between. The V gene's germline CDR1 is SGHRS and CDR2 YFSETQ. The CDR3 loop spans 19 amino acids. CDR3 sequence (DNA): TGCGCCAGCAGGGATAGATCCGGGACTGAGTCCTCTGGGGCCAACGTCCTGACTTTC. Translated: CASRDRSGTESSGANVLTF.

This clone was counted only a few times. The CDR3, as DNA: TGTGCCAGTAGTAATAGCGGGGGCCCTTCCTCCTACGAGCAGTACTTC. Protein product: CASSNSGGPSSYEQYF. The rearrangement joins TRBV19 to TRBJ2-7; 9 bases agree with TRBD2. The CDR3 length is 16 residues. The germline V gene encodes CDR1 LNHDA and CDR2 SQIVND (reference sequence). V lost 4 bases, J lost 0 bases, and 7 bases stayed unmatched.

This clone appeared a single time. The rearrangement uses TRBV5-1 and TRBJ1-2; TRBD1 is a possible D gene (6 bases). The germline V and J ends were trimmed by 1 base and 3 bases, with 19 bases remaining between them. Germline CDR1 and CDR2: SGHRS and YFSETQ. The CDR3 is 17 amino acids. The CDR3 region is CASSLSFPRRGHYGYTF. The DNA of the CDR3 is TGCGCCAGCAGCTTGAGTTTTCCCCGCAGGGGACACTATGGCTACACCTTC.

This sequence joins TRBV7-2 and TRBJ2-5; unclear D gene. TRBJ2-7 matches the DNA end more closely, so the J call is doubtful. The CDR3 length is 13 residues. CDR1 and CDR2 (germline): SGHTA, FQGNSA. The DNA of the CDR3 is TGTGCCAGCAGTCCTGACATCTCCTACGAGCAGTACTTC. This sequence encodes CASSPDISYEQYF.

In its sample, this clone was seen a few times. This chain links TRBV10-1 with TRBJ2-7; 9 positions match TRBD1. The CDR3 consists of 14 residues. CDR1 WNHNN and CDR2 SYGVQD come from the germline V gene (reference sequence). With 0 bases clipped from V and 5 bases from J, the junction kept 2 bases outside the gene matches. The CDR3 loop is CASSESGQGHEQYF. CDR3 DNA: TGCGCCAGCAGTGAGTCGGGACAGGGCCACGAGCAGTACTTC.

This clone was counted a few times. CDR3 DNA: TGCGCCAGCAGCCAACTCCAGGGGGTCGGGGAGACCCAGTACTTC. Its protein product is CASSQLQGVGETQYF. The genes are TRBV4-1 and TRBJ2-5, with TRBD1 matching over 7 bases. The CDR3 contains 15 residues. The V gene end was trimmed by 2 bases and the J gene end by 5 bases; junction bases not matched to a gene: 8. CDR1 is MGHRA, CDR2 YSYEKL, per germline.